The 18 T cell receptor beta chains in this list originate from one sample, sequenced in a study of follicular helper T cells after annual influenza vaccination. The protocol was immunoSEQ multiplex PCR, while the TCRdb copy is restricted to in-frame clones and leaves out a portion. Of almost 7,000 clones listed, 80% to 90% are singletons. Noted time point: 2015-2016 season, 7 days after influenza vaccination. Sequencing used CXCR5- memory CD4+ T cells sorted from blood, obtained 7 days after influenza vaccination. These receptors originate from an adult who received the influenza vaccine.

This chain joins TRBV6-1 and TRBJ1-5, with 10 bases that match TRBD1. This CDR3 spans 14 amino acids. CDR1 and CDR2 from the germline V gene are MNHNS and SASEGT. With V trimmed by 6 bases and J by 11 bases, 10 bases remained unmatched. The CDR3 region is CASSGPGQGKTQHF. The CDR3, as DNA: TGTGCCAGCAGCGGCCCGGGACAGGGGAAGACCCAGCATTTT.

V is TRBV11-2 and J is TRBJ1-3; no firm D call. Trimming removed 4 bases from V and 2 bases from J, with 24 bases in between. This CDR3 has 19 amino acids. From germline, CDR1 is SGHAT and CDR2 FQNNGV. The CDR3 sequence: CASSSRATSPQLAGNTIYF. CDR3 coding DNA: TGTGCCAGCAGCTCGCGCGCAACTAGTCCCCAGCTAGCTGGAAACACCATATATTTT.

In its sample, this clone was seen a few times. This chain connects TRBV28 to TRBJ2-7, with D possibly being TRBD1 or TRBD2 (5 bases each). The CDR3 has 12 residues. V was cut by 8 bases and J by 3 bases, with 11 bases left in between. The germline CDR1 and CDR2 sequences are MDHEN and SYDVKM. In DNA form, the CDR3 reads TGTGCCAGCGGGGACCTCGGCTACGAGCAGTACTTC. It translates to CASGDLGYEQYF.

CDR3: CASSLKTSSVPTDTQYF. CDR3 nucleotides: TGTGCCAGCAGCCTTAAGACTAGCTCAGTACCCACAGATACGCAGTATTTT. The V call is TRBV5-4, the J call TRBJ2-3; TRBD2 agrees at 7 bases. This CDR3 is 17 amino acids long. V shed 4 bases, J shed 2 bases, and the junction held 13 bases outside the gene matches. Per germline, CDR1 SGHNT and CDR2 YYREEE (reference sequence).

This chain links TRBV7-8 with TRBJ2-7, with 7 nucleotides matching TRBD2. J gave up 4 bases and V 2 bases, and 8 bases lay outside the gene matches. This CDR3 is 15 amino acids long. Per the germline V gene, CDR1 is SGHVS and CDR2 is FQNEAQ. The CDR3 region has the DNA TGTGCCAGCAGCTTACGTGCTAGCGGCCGATACGAGCAGTACTTC. This sequence encodes CASSLRASGRYEQYF.

This clone has only one observation. Germline and junction disagree at one end, which may indicate a read error. This sequence joins TRBV30 and TRBJ1-2; tentative D call: TRBD1 (5 bases). The CDR3 loop spans 15 amino acids. Germline-derived CDR1 and CDR2 are GTSNPN and SVGIG (reference sequence). This CDR3 is CAWSRGGEAKYGYTF. The CDR3 DNA reads TGTGCCTGGAGCCGGGGGGGTGAGGCTAAATATGGCTACACCTTC.

V usage is TRBV7-2 and J usage is TRBJ2-5; no reliable D call. Germline V lookup: CDR1 SGHTA, CDR2 FQGNSA. The CDR3 totals 11 residues. The V and J ends lost 5 bases and 2 bases respectively, with 3 bases between them. In nucleotides, the CDR3 is TGTGCCAGCAGCCCGCAAGAGACCCAGTACTTC. Amino acids: CASSPQETQYF.

The rearrangement joins TRBV23-1 to TRBJ1-2; the D is unclear. TRBV23-1 is treated as an ORF (open reading frame) with a function not yet certain. There are 12 residues in the CDR3. The V end was cut by 3 bases, the J end by 4 bases, with 6 bases between. DNA for the CDR3: TGCGCCAGCAGTCACGCAGTCTATGGCTACACCTTC. Protein: CASSHAVYGYTF.

This chain uses TRBV7-6 with TRBJ1-2; D is uncertain. The CDR3 extends over 13 amino acids. V lost 5 bases to trimming and J lost 2 bases, with 9 bases between them. The germline V gene has CDR1 SGHVS and CDR2 FNYEAQ. The CDR3 nucleotides are TGTGCCAGCAGCCCGACGGGAAACTATGGCTACACCTTC. Its protein product is CASSPTGNYGYTF.

The gene calls are TRBV19 and TRBJ1-2, with D possibly matching TRBD1 (5 bases). The germline V gene encodes CDR1 LNHDA and CDR2 SQIVND (reference sequence). Trimming removed 6 bases at V and 4 bases at J, with 12 bases between. There are 13 residues in the CDR3. CDR3 sequence (DNA): TGTGCCAGTAGCCTGACAGAGTCCTATGGCTACACCTTC. This codes for CASSLTESYGYTF.

This sequence joins TRBV6-5 and TRBJ1-1; TRBD1 is a possible D gene (6 bases). Germline V gives CDR1 MNHEY, CDR2 SVGAGI. The V gene lost 4 bases and the J gene lost 1 base, with 13 bases spanning the gap. CDR3 size: 15 residues. This CDR3 is CASSFPGHPNTEAFF. The CDR3 DNA is TGTGCCAGCAGTTTCCCGGGACACCCGAACACTGAAGCTTTCTTT.

V usage is TRBV18 and J usage is TRBJ1-1, with 8 nucleotides matching TRBD1. The V gene's germline CDR1 is KGHSH and CDR2 LQKENI. This CDR3 has 16 residues. Trimming removed 5 bases from V and 3 bases from J; junction bases left unmatched: 11. In DNA form, the CDR3 reads TGTGCCAGCTCAGGAACCGGACAGGGCGAGGACACTGAAGCTTTCTTT. Translated: CASSGTGQGEDTEAFF.

V and J are TRBV30 and TRBJ1-2, with D unclear. The CDR3 totals 15 residues. V lost 2 bases and J lost 1, with 14 bases in between. Germline assignment: CDR1 GTSNPN and CDR2 SVGIG (reference sequence). The CDR3 here is CAWSPPPTFNYGYTF. The CDR3 DNA reads TGTGCCTGGAGTCCGCCGCCGACGTTTAACTATGGCTACACCTTC. Variable domain in full (rest from reference TRBV30 and TRBJ1-2): SQTIHQWPATLVQPVGSPLSLECTVEGTSNPNLYWYRQAAGRGLQLLFYSVGIGQISSEVPQNLSASRPQDRQFILSSKKLLLSDSGFYLCAWSPPPTFNYGYTFGSGTRLTVV.

This chain uses TRBV5-6 with TRBJ1-2; D remains ambiguous. The germline CDR1 and CDR2 sequences are SGHDT and YYEEEE. Trimming left V 4 bases short and J 4 bases short, with 8 bases between. This CDR3 comprises 12 residues. CDR3 bases: TGTGCCAGCAGCGCGGGAGCCTATGGCTACACCTTC. Translating gives CASSAGAYGYTF.

The V and J genes are TRBV5-6 and TRBJ1-3; no reliable D call. Germline V gives CDR1 SGHDT, CDR2 YYEEEE. The ends were cut back, 4 bases at V and 4 bases at J, with 6 bases in the middle. This CDR3 is 12 amino acids long. CDR3 protein: CASSLRGNTIYF. The CDR3 nucleotides read TGTGCCAGCAGCCTCAGAGGAAACACCATATATTTT.

This sequence joins TRBV5-1 and TRBJ1-1; weak D call: TRBD1 (6 bases). The ends were cut back, 4 bases at V and 1 base at J, with 11 bases in the middle. The CDR3 contains 14 residues. Germline V gene data show CDR1 as SGHRS and CDR2 as YFSETQ. The CDR3 DNA is TGCGCCAGCAGCCCCACGACAGGGAACACTGAAGCTTTCTTT. This sequence encodes CASSPTTGNTEAFF.

The rearrangement uses TRBV2 and TRBJ1-6; perhaps TRBD1 as D (5 bases). Germline V gives CDR1 SNHLY, CDR2 FYNNEI. There are 14 residues in the CDR3. V lost 8 bases to trimming and J lost 5 bases, with 13 bases between them. CDR3 DNA: TGTGCCAGCCGATTCTTGACAGATAATTCACCCCTCCACTTT. Amino acid sequence: CASRFLTDNSPLHF.

The chain couples TRBV7-9 to TRBJ2-6; the D is unclear. The CDR3 runs to 15 residues. V dropped 2 bases and J dropped 2 bases, with 7 bases sitting between them. CDR1 and CDR2 from the germline V gene are SEHNR and FQNEAQ (reference sequence). CDR3 in DNA: TGTGCCAGCAGCTTATGGGATGCTGGGGCCAACGTCCTGACTTTC. It translates to CASSLWDAGANVLTF.